Listed below are T cell receptor beta chains from one sample, sequenced in a study of patients and donors after allogeneic stem cell transplantation. TCRdb analysed the RT-PCR reads with MiXCR anew, one entry per CDR3 protein. The table includes 150,000 to 200,000 distinct CDR3 sequences, 41% detected once. Sequenced input: blood, either unsorted or a sorted T cell fraction (not recorded which). These receptors all come from a human donor who was either an allogeneic HSCT recipient or a stem cell or donor lymphocyte infusion donor (not recorded which). It is not recorded whose cells these are; they may come from a transplant donor. Each CDR3 is given with its conserved first and last residue. D genes are given only for firm matches. Some rows mark clone size as missing; the rest say once, few, many or name a class of expanded clone.

CDR3nt	CDR3aa	d_gene	v_gene	j_gene	len	abundance
TGTGCCAGCAGCCCCCCGGGCCCCCGGGGAGTGAACACTGAAGCTTTCTTT	CASSPPGPRGVNTEAFF	NA	TRBV7-9	TRBJ1-1	17	NA
TGTGCCAGCAGCGGGGGGACGAACTACGAGCAGTACTTC	CASSGGTNYEQYF	NA	TRBV9	TRBJ2-7	13	NA
TGTGCCAGCAGCTGGACTAGCGGGACCTACGAGCAGTACTTC	CASSWTSGTYEQYF	TRBD2	TRBV3-1	TRBJ2-7	14	NA
TGTGCCAGCTCCCCGGGTAATGCTTTCTTT	CASSPGNAFF	NA	TRBV6-5	TRBJ1-1	10	NA
TGTGCCAGCAGCTTAGCGTCCCTAGCGGGAGAGGGGAACACCGGGGAGCTGTTTTTT	CASSLASLAGEGNTGELFF	TRBD2	TRBV11-1	TRBJ2-2	19	once
TGTGCCAGCAGCTTAAACAGGGTGGAGACAGATACGCAGTATTTT	CASSLNRVETDTQYF	NA	TRBV7-2	TRBJ2-3	15	NA
TGCAGCGTTGGAGAGGGGGTGTTTGAAGCTTTCTTT	CSVGEGVFEAFF	NA	TRBV29-1	TRBJ1-1	12	few
TGTGCCAGCATCCGGGGGAGGGGGAGCACTGAAGCTTTCTTT	CASIRGRGSTEAFF	NA	TRBV7-8	TRBJ1-1	14	NA
TGTGCCATCAGTGAGGGGAACACTGAAGCTTTCTTT	CAISEGNTEAFF	NA	TRBV10-3	TRBJ1-1	12	NA
TGTGCCAGCAGTCCCCCCCGGGCTAGCGGGGTCCAAGAGACCCAGTACTTC	CASSPPRASGVQETQYF	TRBD2	TRBV28	TRBJ2-5	17	once
TGTGCCAGCAGCTGGAGGGACATCCCTGAGCAGTTCTTC	CASSWRDIPEQFF	NA	TRBV7-9	TRBJ2-1	13	NA
TGTGCCAGCAGCTTCTCTTACCGGAGCTCCTACAATGAGCAGTTCTTC	CASSFSYRSSYNEQFF	NA	TRBV5-6	TRBJ2-1	16	NA
TGTGCCAGCAGTCCTACGACTAGGAGGGACACCGGGGAGCTGTTTTTT	CASSPTTRRDTGELFF	NA	TRBV12-3/TRBV12-4	TRBJ2-2	16	once
TGTGCCAGCACCAGAACCGACACTAACAACTATGGCTACACCTTC	CASTRTDTNNYGYTF	NA	TRBV6-5	TRBJ1-2	15	few
TGCAGCGCCACGAGACAGGGGCGGTGGGGTAACACTGAAGCTTTCTTT	CSATRQGRWGNTEAFF	TRBD1	TRBV29-1	TRBJ1-1	16	NA
TGTGCCAGCAGCTTGGGAGAGAGAGGGGGCGACCAGCCCCAGCATTTT	CASSLGERGGDQPQHF	TRBD1	TRBV5-5	TRBJ1-5	16	NA
TGTGCCAGCAGTTTAGGACGGTCTAGCACAGATACGCAGTATTTT	CASSLGRSSTDTQYF	NA	TRBV12-3/TRBV12-4	TRBJ2-3	15	NA
TGTGCCACCACGGGGACAGAATCTCCAAGTGGCTACACCTTC	CATTGTESPSGYTF	TRBD1	TRBV25-1	TRBJ1-2	14	NA
TGCGCCAGCAGCCCTGGGACGGGCGAGCAGTACTTC	CASSPGTGEQYF	NA	TRBV5-1	TRBJ2-7	12	NA
TGCGCCAGCAGCCAAGAGTCTGGCGGAGCGAACACCGGGGAGCTGTTTTTT	CASSQESGGANTGELFF	NA	TRBV4-3	TRBJ2-2	17	NA
TGCAGCGCGCAGGGGGCGGACGAGCAGTACTTC	CSAQGADEQYF	TRBD1	TRBV29-1	TRBJ2-7	11	few
TGTGCCAGCAGATGGGGGACTGAAGCTTTCTTT	CASRWGTEAFF	NA	TRBV12-3/TRBV12-4	TRBJ1-1	11	many
TGCAGTGCTGTTGACAGGATACCCTCTGGGGCCAACGTCCTGACTTTC	CSAVDRIPSGANVLTF	NA	TRBV20-1	TRBJ2-6	16	NA
TGTGCCAGCAGCGCCGCCGGGACTAGCGGGAGTTTGGATGAGCAGTTCTTC	CASSAAGTSGSLDEQFF	TRBD2	TRBV7-3	TRBJ2-1	17	NA
TGTGCCAGCAGTTTCTCGCCCAATCAGCCCCAGCATTTT	CASSFSPNQPQHF	NA	TRBV12-3/TRBV12-4	TRBJ1-5	13	few
TGTGCCAGCAGCCAAGATGGGACCAACAAGGATAATGAGCAGTTCTTC	CASSQDGTNKDNEQFF	NA	TRBV3-1	TRBJ2-1	16	NA
TGTGCCAGCAGTCCGGGACAGGGTTCCATTAACTATGGCTACACCTTC	CASSPGQGSINYGYTF	TRBD1	TRBV27	TRBJ1-2	16	NA
TGTGCCAGCAGCCAAGAAGCACAGCAAAACACTGAAGCTTTCTTT	CASSQEAQQNTEAFF	NA	TRBV4-2	TRBJ1-1	15	few
TGTGCCAGCAGCTCCAGCGGGTGGGGGGAGACCCAGTACTTC	CASSSSGWGETQYF	NA	TRBV7-2	TRBJ2-5	14	NA
TGCAGCGTTGGAGTCCTCTACGAGCAGTACTTC	CSVGVLYEQYF	NA	TRBV29-1	TRBJ2-7	11	NA
TGTGCCATCAGTGAGGGCAGACAGGGCGCGGATCGGCCCCAGCATTTT	CAISEGRQGADRPQHF	TRBD1	TRBV10-3	TRBJ1-5	16	NA
TGTGCCAGCAGCGTTAGGAGGGGAGCCGGCAATGAGCAGTTCTTC	CASSVRRGAGNEQFF	NA	TRBV27	TRBJ2-1	15	NA
TGTGCCAGCAGCGGTAACTCCTACGAGCAGTACTTC	CASSGNSYEQYF	NA	TRBV4-2	TRBJ2-7	12	NA
TGTGCCAGCAGTTTATGGGGGGAGATAAATCAGCCCCAGCATTTT	CASSLWGEINQPQHF	NA	TRBV28	TRBJ1-5	15	NA
TGTGCCAGCAGCCTTAGTGTTGAGCAGTTCTTC	CASSLSVEQFF	NA	TRBV7-9	TRBJ2-1	11	NA
TGCGCCAGCAGCCCAAGGGCGGGGCCCTCCTACAATGAGCAGTTCTTC	CASSPRAGPSYNEQFF	NA	TRBV4-3	TRBJ2-1	16	few
TGTGCCTGTCATATCACAGGTTACGAGCAGTACTTC	CACHITGYEQYF	NA	TRBV30	TRBJ2-7	12	NA
TGTGCCAGCAGCCCCCTCTCGGCGGCGAACACTGAAGCTTTCTTT	CASSPLSAANTEAFF	NA	TRBV7-9	TRBJ1-1	15	few
TGTGCCAGCAGCAAAGCGGGACCCACAGATACGCAGTATTTT	CASSKAGPTDTQYF	TRBD2	TRBV12-3/TRBV12-4	TRBJ2-3	14	few
TGTGCCAGCAGGTCAAGGACAGTTTATGGCTACACCTTC	CASRSRTVYGYTF	NA	TRBV28	TRBJ1-2	13	NA